The present T cell receptor (beta chain) was sequenced within a study of regulatory T cells in long-lasting Graves disease. According to the study, TCR beta libraries were built with iRepertoire HTBI primers and CDR3-region Arm-PCR. One entry per CDR3 protein, called by TCRdb with MiXCR from the multiplex PCR reads. The sample yields about 460,000 distinct CDR3 sequences, around a fifth seen once. Noted time point: persistent/refractory GD, antithyroid drugs over 5 years with positive TRAb. Isolated PBMC RNA provided the starting material for the TCR library. The CDR3 covers 16 residues. The ends lost 9 bases at V and 1 base at J; junction bases unmatched: 13. Germline CDR1 SGHRS, CDR2 YFSETQ.

V and J are TRBV5-1 and TRBJ1-3; 7 bases match TRBD1. This receptor was obtained from a female donor with Graves disease. The specimen was peripheral blood mononuclear cells (PBMCs), collected when the disease was refractory, from a patient treated with antithyroid drugs. The CDR3 reads CATTPGTATSGNTIYF. The CDR3 DNA reads as TGCGCCACCACTCCGGGGACAGCGACTTCTGGAAACACCATATATTTT.